This T cell receptor (beta chain) was obtained from a study of T cells after yellow fever vaccination. TCRdb processed the 5' RACE reads anew with MiXCR; each CDR3 protein has one entry. The table shows under 600,000 distinct CDR3 sequences, with 20% to 25% occurring only once. This sequence originates from a man younger than 35 who received the YFV17D yellow fever vaccine. Sequenced here: PBMCs, sampled more than 20 days after the first yellow fever vaccination.

CDR3 amino acids: CASSPVPEPGQPQHF. CDR3 DNA: TGTGCCAGCTCACCAGTTCCGGAACCGGGTCAGCCCCAGCATTTT. The chain is built from TRBV18 and TRBJ1-5; D is unclear. Per germline, CDR1 KGHSH and CDR2 LQKENI. This CDR3 has 15 amino acids. V was trimmed by 2 bases and J by 6 bases, leaving 14 bases between them.